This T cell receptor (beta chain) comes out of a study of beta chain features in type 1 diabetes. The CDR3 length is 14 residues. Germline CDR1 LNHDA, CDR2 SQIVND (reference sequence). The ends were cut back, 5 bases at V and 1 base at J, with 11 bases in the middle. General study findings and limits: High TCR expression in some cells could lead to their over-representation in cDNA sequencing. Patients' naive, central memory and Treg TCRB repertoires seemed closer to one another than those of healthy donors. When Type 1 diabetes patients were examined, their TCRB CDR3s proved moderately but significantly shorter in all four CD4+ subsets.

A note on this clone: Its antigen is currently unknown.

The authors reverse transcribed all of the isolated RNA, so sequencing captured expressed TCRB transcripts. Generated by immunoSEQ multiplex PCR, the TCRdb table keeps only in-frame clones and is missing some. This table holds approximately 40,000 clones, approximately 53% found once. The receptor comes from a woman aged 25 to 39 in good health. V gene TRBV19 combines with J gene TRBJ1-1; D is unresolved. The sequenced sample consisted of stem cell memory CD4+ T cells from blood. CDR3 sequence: CASSPSTANTEAFF. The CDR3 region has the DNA TGTGCCAGTAGTCCTTCTACAGCGAACACTGAAGCTTTCTTT.